These 14 T cell receptor beta chains share one sample of origin, sequenced in a study of blood T cell repertoires in COVID-19. TCRdb keeps only in-frame clones here, not all; method: immunoSEQ multiplex PCR. The data hold roughly 56,000 clones, with more than 80% observed a single time. The sequencing input was peripheral blood. These receptor sequences come from a human donor in a cohort sampled during active COVID-19.

The chain uses TRBV30 and TRBJ1-3; no clear D. V was pared by 4 bases and J by 0 bases, with 7 bases between. The CDR3 has 13 residues. Per the germline V gene, CDR1 is GTSNPN and CDR2 is SVGIG (reference sequence). The CDR3: CAWNEFSGNTIYF. For the CDR3, the DNA is TGTGCCTGGAACGAGTTCTCTGGAAACACCATATATTTT.

The V and J genes are TRBV9 and TRBJ2-3; a possible D gene is TRBD2 (6 bases). Trimming removed 3 bases at V and 6 bases at J, with 23 bases between. Germline lookup yields CDR1 SGDLS and CDR2 YYNGEE. The CDR3 contains 17 residues. The CDR3 coding sequence is TGTGCCAGCAGCGAGGCGGAGGGCATCGACCTCTCGGATACGCAGTATTTT. It specifies CASSEAEGIDLSDTQYF. Using reference TRBV9 and TRBJ2-3 for the parts outside the CDR3, the full variable domain is DSGVTQTPKHLITATGQRVTLRCSPRSGDLSVYWYQQSLDQGLQFLIQYYNGEERAKGNILERFSAQQFPDLHSELNLSSLELGDSALYFCASSEAEGIDLSDTQYFGPGTRLTVL.

This rearrangement joins TRBV7-2 to TRBJ2-5, with TRBD1 as a possible D gene (5 bases). Per germline, CDR1 SGHTA and CDR2 FQGNSA. The V end was cut by 5 bases, the J end by 5 bases, with 12 bases between. CDR3 size: 13 residues. CDR3 region: CASSTSYRETQYF. The CDR3, as DNA: TGTGCCAGCAGCACCAGTTACAGGGAGACCCAGTACTTC. The full variable domain, in which reference TRBV7-2 and TRBJ2-5 provide the parts outside the CDR3, is GAGVSQSPSNKVTEKGKDVELRCDPISGHTALYWYRQSLGQGLEFLIYFQGNSAPDKSGLPSDRFSAERTGGSVSTLTIQRTQQEDSAVYLCASSTSYRETQYFGPGTRLLVL.

This clone has just a few counts. The chain combines TRBV5-4 with TRBJ1-2, with D hard to call. With 2 bases removed from V and 7 bases from J, the gap between germline ends came to 18 bases. This CDR3 has 15 amino acids. The germline V gene encodes CDR1 SGHNT and CDR2 YYREEE (reference sequence). CDR3 sequence reads: CASSFLRSAGSGYTF. The CDR3 DNA follows: TGTGCCAGCAGCTTCCTACGGAGTGCCGGCTCTGGCTACACCTTC.

The chain couples TRBV18 to TRBJ2-7, with D unclear. Germline CDR1 is KGHSH and CDR2 is LQKENI. The V end lost 0 bases, the J end lost 1 base, and 7 bases lay between the germline ends. This CDR3 contains 14 residues. The CDR3 DNA reads as TGTGCCAGCTCACCACCCTCCTTATCCTACGAGCAGTACTTC. This encodes CASSPPSLSYEQYF.

The chain recombines TRBV3-1 (or the pseudogene TRBV3-2) with TRBJ1-4; D uncertain. The germline V gene has CDR1 LGHDT and CDR2 YNNKEL (reference sequence). V was pared by 0 bases and J by 5 bases, with 10 bases between. The length of the CDR3 is 15 residues. CDR3 in DNA: TGTGCCAGCAGCCAAGAAGGCGGGAGAAATGAAAAACTGTTTTTT. Its protein product is CASSQEGGRNEKLFF.

The chain combines TRBV10-2 with TRBJ2-3, with 10 bases lining up with TRBD2. Looked up from germline, CDR1 is WSHSY and CDR2 is SAAADI. Trimming removed 2 bases from V and 4 bases from J; junction bases left unmatched: 6. The CDR3 consists of 16 residues. The CDR3 DNA reads as TGCGCCAGCAGTGAGGGGGGGGGACTAGCGTCAGATACGCAGTATTTT. It is translated as CASSEGGGLASDTQYF.

V usage is TRBV7-8 and J usage is TRBJ2-1, with TRBD2 identical over 8 bases. The CDR3 consists of 16 residues. Per the germline V gene, CDR1 is SGHVS and CDR2 is FQNEAQ. V dropped 6 bases and J dropped 4; count of bases not matched to a gene: 11. CDR3 sequence (DNA): TGTGCCAGCAGACAAGGTCGGCGGGGGGAATACAATGAGCAGTTCTTC. Residues: CASRQGRRGEYNEQFF. Together with reference TRBV7-8 and TRBJ2-1, the CDR3 gives the full variable domain: GAGVSQSPRYKVAKRGQDVALRCDPISGHVSLFWYQQALGQGPEFLTYFQNEAQLDKSGLPSDRFFAERPEGSVSTLKIQRTQQEDSAVYLCASRQGRRGEYNEQFFGPGTRLTVL.

This clone occurred once. The chain recombines TRBV9 with TRBJ1-4, with D tentatively TRBD1 (6 bases). V lost 2 bases and J lost 2, with 13 bases in between. CDR1 is SGDLS and CDR2 is YYNGEE in the germline V gene. This CDR3 spans 16 amino acids. The CDR3 is CASSVTGHPTNEKLFF. The CDR3 bases are TGTGCCAGCAGCGTGACAGGTCACCCTACTAATGAAAAACTGTTTTTT.

In its sample, this clone was seen a few times. The rearrangement uses TRBV27 and TRBJ1-6; 7 bases are shared with TRBD1. This CDR3 contains 16 residues. Germline values: CDR1 MNHEY, CDR2 SMNVEV (reference sequence). Unmatched junction bases numbered 11, after V lost 5 bases and J lost 7 bases. CDR3 in DNA: TGTGCCAGCAGTCCCCGAGGGACAGCAGAAAATTCACCCCTCCACTTT. Protein product: CASSPRGTAENSPLHF.

The V gene is TRBV7-2, the J gene TRBJ1-6; 9 nucleotides agree with TRBD1. The CDR3 is made up of 15 amino acids. V was clipped by 6 bases and J by 11 bases; unmatched bases: 11. Germline CDR1 is SGHTA and CDR2 is FQGNSA. The CDR3 region is CASSLDGQGPTPLHF. DNA for the CDR3: TGTGCCAGCAGTCTAGATGGACAGGGGCCGACACCCCTCCACTTT.

This rearrangement joins TRBV6-5 to TRBJ1-1, with unresolved D. V shed 3 bases and J shed 4 bases, with 12 bases lying between them. The CDR3 has 14 residues. Per germline, CDR1 MNHEY and CDR2 SVGAGI. CDR3 in amino acids: CASSYGASSTEAFF. CDR3 in DNA: TGTGCCAGCAGTTATGGAGCCTCTAGCACTGAAGCTTTCTTT.

This chain uses TRBV5-6 with TRBJ1-3; no clear D. V was cut by 1 base and J by 5 bases, with 10 bases left in between. The CDR3 is 14 residues long. Germline CDR1 reads SGHDT; CDR2 reads YYEEEE. As DNA, the CDR3 is TGTGCCAGCAGCTTGTCCAGGTCTAGAAACACCATATATTTT. Its protein is CASSLSRSRNTIYF.

The chain combines TRBV14 with TRBJ2-1; 8 bases are shared with TRBD1. With 3 bases clipped from V and 5 bases from J, the junction kept 6 bases outside the gene matches. Germline V gene lookup returns CDR1 SGHDN and CDR2 FVKESK. The CDR3 length is 15 residues. The chain's CDR3 is CASSQRQGSDNEQFF. In DNA form, the CDR3 reads TGTGCCAGCAGCCAGAGACAGGGGTCGGACAATGAGCAGTTCTTC.